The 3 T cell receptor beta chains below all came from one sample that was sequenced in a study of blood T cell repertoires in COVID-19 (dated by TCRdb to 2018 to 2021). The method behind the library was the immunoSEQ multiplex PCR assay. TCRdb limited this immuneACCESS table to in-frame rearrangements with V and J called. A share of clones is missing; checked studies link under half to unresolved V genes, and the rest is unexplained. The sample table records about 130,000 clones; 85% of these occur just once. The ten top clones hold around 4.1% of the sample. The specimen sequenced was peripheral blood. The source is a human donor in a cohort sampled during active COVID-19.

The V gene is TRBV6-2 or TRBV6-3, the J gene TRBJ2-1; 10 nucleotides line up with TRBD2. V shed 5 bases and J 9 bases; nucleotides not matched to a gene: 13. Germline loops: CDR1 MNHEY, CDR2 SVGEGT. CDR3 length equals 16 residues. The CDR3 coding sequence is TGTGCCAGCAGTCGAGGCGCTAGCGGGGGTAGGACTGAGCAGTTCTTC. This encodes CASSRGASGGRTEQFF.

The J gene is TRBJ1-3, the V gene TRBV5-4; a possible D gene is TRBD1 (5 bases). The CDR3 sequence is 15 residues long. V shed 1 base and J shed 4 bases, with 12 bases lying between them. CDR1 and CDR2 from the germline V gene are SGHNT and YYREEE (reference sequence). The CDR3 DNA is TGTGCCAGCAGCTTGACGACAGCCGCGGGAAACACCATATATTTT. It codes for CASSLTTAAGNTIYF.

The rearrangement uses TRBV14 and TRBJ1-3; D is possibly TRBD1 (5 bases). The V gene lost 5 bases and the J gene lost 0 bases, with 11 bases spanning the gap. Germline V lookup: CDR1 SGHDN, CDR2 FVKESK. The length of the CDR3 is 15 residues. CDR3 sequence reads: CASSGRQFSGNTIYF. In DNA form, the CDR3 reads TGTGCCAGCAGCGGCCGACAGTTCTCTGGAAACACCATATATTTT.